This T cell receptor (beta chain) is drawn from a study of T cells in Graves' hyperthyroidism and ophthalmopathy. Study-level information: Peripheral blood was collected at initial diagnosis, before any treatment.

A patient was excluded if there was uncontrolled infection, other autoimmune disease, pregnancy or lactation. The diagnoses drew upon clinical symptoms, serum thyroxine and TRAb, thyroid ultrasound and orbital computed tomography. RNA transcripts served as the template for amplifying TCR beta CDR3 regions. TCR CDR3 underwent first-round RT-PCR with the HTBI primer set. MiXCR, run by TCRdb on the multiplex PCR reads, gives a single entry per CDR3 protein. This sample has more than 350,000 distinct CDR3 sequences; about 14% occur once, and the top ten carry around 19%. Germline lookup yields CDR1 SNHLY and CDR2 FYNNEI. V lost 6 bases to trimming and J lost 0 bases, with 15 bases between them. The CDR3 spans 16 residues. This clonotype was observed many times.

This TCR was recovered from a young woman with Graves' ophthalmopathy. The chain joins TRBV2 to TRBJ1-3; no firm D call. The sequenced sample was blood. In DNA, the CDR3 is TGTGCCAGCAGGGAGGTTGAGGTACCCTCTGGAAACACCATATATTTT. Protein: CASREVEVPSGNTIYF.